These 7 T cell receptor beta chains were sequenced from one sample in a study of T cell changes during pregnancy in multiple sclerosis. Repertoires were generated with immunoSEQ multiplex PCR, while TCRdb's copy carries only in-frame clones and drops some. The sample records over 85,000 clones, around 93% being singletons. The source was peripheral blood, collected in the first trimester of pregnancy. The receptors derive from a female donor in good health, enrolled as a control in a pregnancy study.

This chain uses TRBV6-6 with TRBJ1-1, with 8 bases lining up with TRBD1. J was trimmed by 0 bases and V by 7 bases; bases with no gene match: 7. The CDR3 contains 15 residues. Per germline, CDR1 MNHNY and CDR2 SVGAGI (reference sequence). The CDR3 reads CASTLEGQVNTEAFF. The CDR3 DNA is TGTGCCAGCACCCTGGAGGGACAGGTGAACACTGAAGCTTTCTTT.

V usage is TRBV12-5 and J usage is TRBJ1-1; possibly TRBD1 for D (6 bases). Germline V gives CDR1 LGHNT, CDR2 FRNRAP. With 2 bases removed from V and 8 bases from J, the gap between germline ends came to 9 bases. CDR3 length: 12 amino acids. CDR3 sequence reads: CASGLTDREAFF. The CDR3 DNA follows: TGTGCTAGTGGTTTGACCGACAGGGAAGCTTTCTTT.

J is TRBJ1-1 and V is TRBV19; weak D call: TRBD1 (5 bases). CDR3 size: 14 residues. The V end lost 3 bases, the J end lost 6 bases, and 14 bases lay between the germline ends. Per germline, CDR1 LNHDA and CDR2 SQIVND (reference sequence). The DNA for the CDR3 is TGTGCCAGTAGTATCCACGGCAGGGAAGCTGAAGCTTTCTTT. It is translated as CASSIHGREAEAFF. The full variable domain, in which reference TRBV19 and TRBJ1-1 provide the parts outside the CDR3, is DGGITQSPKYLFRKEGQNVTLSCEQNLNHDAMYWYRQDPGQGLRLIYYSQIVNDFQKGDIAEGYSVSREKKESFPLTVTSAQKNPTAFYLCASSIHGREAEAFFGQGTRLTVV.

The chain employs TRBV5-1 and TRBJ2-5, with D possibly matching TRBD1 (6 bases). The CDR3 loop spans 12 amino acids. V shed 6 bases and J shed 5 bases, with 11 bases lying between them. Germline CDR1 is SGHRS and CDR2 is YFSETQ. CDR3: CASIGRGETQYF. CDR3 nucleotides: TGCGCCAGCATCGGTAGGGGGGAGACCCAGTACTTC.

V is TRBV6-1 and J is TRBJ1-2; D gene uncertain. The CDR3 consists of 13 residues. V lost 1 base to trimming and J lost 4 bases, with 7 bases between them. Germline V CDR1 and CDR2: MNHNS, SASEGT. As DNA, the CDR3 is TGTGCCAGCAGTGAAGGTAGAATCTATGGCTACACCTTC. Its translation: CASSEGRIYGYTF.

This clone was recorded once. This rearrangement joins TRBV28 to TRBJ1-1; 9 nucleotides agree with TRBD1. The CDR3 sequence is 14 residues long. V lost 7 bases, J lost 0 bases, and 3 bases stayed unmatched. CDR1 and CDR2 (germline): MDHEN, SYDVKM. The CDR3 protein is CASKGQGLNTEAFF. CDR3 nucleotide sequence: TGTGCCAGCAAGGGACAGGGCCTGAACACTGAAGCTTTCTTT.

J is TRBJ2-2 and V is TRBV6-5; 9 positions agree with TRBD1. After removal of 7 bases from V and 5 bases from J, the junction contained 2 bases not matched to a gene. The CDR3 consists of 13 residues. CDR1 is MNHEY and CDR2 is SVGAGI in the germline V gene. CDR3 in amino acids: CASTDRGTGELFF. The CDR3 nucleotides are TGTGCCAGCACCGACAGGGGGACCGGGGAGCTGTTTTTT.